A single sample gave rise to the 14 T cell receptor beta chains below, sequenced in a study of T-cell reconstitution after alpha-beta-depleted transplantation in children. As it was prepared, the TCRbeta library received unique molecular identifiers. TCRdb analysed the PCR reads with MiXCR anew, one entry per CDR3 protein. This table holds some 26,000 distinct CDR3 sequences, 15% to 20% found once. Source: PBMCs, mostly from graft donor cells, taken 60 days after TCRalphabeta/CD19-depleted stem cell transplant. The source of these receptors is a male patient under 10 years old who had a stem cell transplant for acute lymphoblastic leukemia, so the T cells may come from the graft donor.

This clonotype was detected ten times or more. This rearrangement joins TRBV24-1 to TRBJ2-3, with 11 bases fitting TRBD2. The CDR3 consists of 16 residues. Germline V gives CDR1 KGHDR, CDR2 SFDVKD. After removal of 2 bases from V and 0 bases from J, the junction contained 0 bases not matched to a gene. The CDR3 is CATSDWTSGSTDTQYF. The DNA of the CDR3 is TGTGCCACCAGTGATTGGACTAGCGGGAGCACAGATACGCAGTATTTT.

This clonotype has a handful of counts. The CDR3 sequence: CASSWGLAGSSVDTQYF. DNA for the CDR3: TGTGCCAGCAGCTGGGGACTAGCGGGGAGCTCGGTGGATACGCAGTATTTT. The V and J genes are TRBV5-5 and TRBJ2-3; 13 bases map to TRBD2. V lost 3 bases, J lost 6 bases, and 10 bases stayed unmatched. CDR1 and CDR2 (germline): SGHKS, YYEKEE (reference sequence). This CDR3 is built from 17 residues.

There are many counts of this clonotype. The chain is built from TRBV7-9 and TRBJ2-1; 9 nucleotides match TRBD1. This CDR3 is 16 amino acids long. CDR1 SEHNR and CDR2 FQNEAQ come from the germline V gene (reference sequence). Trimming at V came to 4 bases and at J to 11 bases, leaving 15 bases not matched to a gene. CDR3 loop: CASSYLGTGWKMQQFF. As DNA, the CDR3 is TGTGCCAGCAGCTACCTCGGGACAGGGTGGAAAATGCAGCAGTTCTTC.

Only a few counts were recorded for this clonotype. The chain employs TRBV6-5 and TRBJ2-7; D is tentatively TRBD1 or TRBD2 (5 bases each). The CDR3 spans 14 residues. The V gene lost 2 bases and the J gene lost 2 bases, with 10 bases spanning the gap. Germline CDR1 and CDR2: MNHEY and SVGAGI. The CDR3 here is CASSYVGTPYEQYF. CDR3 DNA: TGTGCCAGCAGTTACGTGGGGACCCCCTACGAGCAGTACTTC.

This clonotype has ten or more counts. In DNA, the CDR3 is TGTGCCAGCAGTGAATTCGGGAGTTCTTACGAGCAGTACTTC. It translates to CASSEFGSSYEQYF. The rearrangement uses TRBV2 and TRBJ2-7, with a possible D match to TRBD2 (6 bases). Trimming removed 2 bases from V and 4 bases from J, with 12 bases in between. The CDR3 loop spans 14 amino acids. Germline CDR1 is SNHLY and CDR2 is FYNNEI.

This clonotype has only a few counts. This chain links TRBV20-1 with TRBJ2-3; 13 nucleotides line up with TRBD2. The CDR3 totals 13 residues. CDR1 DFQATT and CDR2 SNEGSKA come from the germline V gene (reference sequence). The CDR3 sequence is CSGTSGTADTQYF. The CDR3 nucleotides read TGCAGCGGGACTAGCGGGACCGCAGATACGCAGTATTTT.

A few counts support this clonotype. The chain is built from TRBV5-1 and TRBJ1-6, with D unclear. Per germline, CDR1 SGHRS and CDR2 YFSETQ. The CDR3 sequence is 14 residues long. V lost 6 bases and J lost 8, with 15 bases in between. Here the CDR3 reads CASKGFRGDSPLHF. The CDR3 DNA reads TGCGCCAGCAAAGGATTCCGGGGTGATTCACCCCTCCACTTT.

This chain's CDR3 is CASSLRGAEAFF. DNA for the CDR3: TGTGCCAGCAGCTTGAGGGGGGCTGAAGCTTTCTTT. V usage is TRBV7-9 and J usage is TRBJ1-1; TRBD1 might be the D (6 bases). CDR3 length: 12 residues. Trimming removed 3 bases at V and 6 bases at J, with 8 bases between. The germline V gene encodes CDR1 SEHNR and CDR2 FQNEAQ (reference sequence).

This clonotype was seen repeatedly, ten times or more. The chain recombines TRBV12-3 or TRBV12-4 with TRBJ1-2; no reliable D call. Trimming took off 4 bases at V and 8 bases at J, with 11 bases between the two ends. This CDR3 is built from 12 residues. The CDR3 region has the DNA TGTGCCAGCAGTTCCGTCGGCGTAGGCTACACCTTC. Amino acids: CASSSVGVGYTF.

The sample holds many counts of this clonotype. The chain has TRBV7-6 and TRBJ2-7; TRBD1 matches 8 bases. V gave up 0 bases and J gave up 3 bases; unmatched junction bases: 1. The germline V gene encodes CDR1 SGHVS and CDR2 FNYEAQ. The CDR3 has 14 residues. CDR3 residues: CASSLATGGYEQYF. CDR3 nucleotide sequence: TGTGCCAGCAGCTTAGCCACAGGGGGCTACGAGCAGTACTTC.

In DNA, the CDR3 is TGTGCCAGCATTATATCTAATACCTACAATGAGCAGTTCTTC. It specifies CASIISNTYNEQFF. This chain uses TRBV2 with TRBJ2-1, with no clear D. There are 14 residues in the CDR3. Trimming removed 7 bases from V and 2 bases from J, with 12 bases in between. Germline values: CDR1 SNHLY, CDR2 FYNNEI.

The rearrangement links TRBV13 to TRBJ2-5, with 7 bases lining up with TRBD2. Looked up from germline, CDR1 is PRHDT and CDR2 is FYEKMQ (reference sequence). The CDR3 is 13 residues long. After removal of 4 bases from V and 4 bases from J, the junction contained 3 bases not matched to a gene. In nucleotides, the CDR3 is TGTGCCAGCAGCTCGCGGGGGAGAGAGACCCAGTACTTC. The encoded protein is CASSSRGRETQYF.

This clonotype came up a few times. V gene TRBV27 combines with J gene TRBJ1-6; a possible D gene is TRBD1 (5 bases). Trimming left V 5 bases short and J 2 bases short, with 13 bases between. CDR1 and CDR2 (germline): MNHEY, SMNVEV (reference sequence). The CDR3 covers 16 residues. The CDR3 nucleotides are TGTGCCAGCAGTCCCCTGGGACGACCCTATAATTCACCCCTCCACTTT. It encodes CASSPLGRPYNSPLHF.

A few counts support this clonotype. V gene TRBV24-1 combines with J gene TRBJ2-1; D may be TRBD1 or TRBD2 (8 bases each). CDR3 length: 16 residues. CDR1 and CDR2 from the germline V gene are KGHDR and SFDVKD. Trimming cost V 4 bases and J 6 bases, with 18 bases left between them. CDR3 amino acids: CATSDRGQGLGNEQFF. CDR3 sequence (DNA): TGTGCCACCAGTGACCGTGGACAGGGACTAGGCAATGAGCAGTTCTTC.